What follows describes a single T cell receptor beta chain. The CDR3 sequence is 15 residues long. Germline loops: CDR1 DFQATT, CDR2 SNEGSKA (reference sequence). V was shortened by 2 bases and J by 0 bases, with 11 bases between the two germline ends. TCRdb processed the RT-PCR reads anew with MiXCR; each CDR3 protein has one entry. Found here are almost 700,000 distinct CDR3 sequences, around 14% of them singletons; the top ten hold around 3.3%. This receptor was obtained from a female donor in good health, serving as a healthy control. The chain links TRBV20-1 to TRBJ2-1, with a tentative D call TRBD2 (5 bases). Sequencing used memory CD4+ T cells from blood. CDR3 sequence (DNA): TGCAGTGCTAGATCGCCGGGAAGCTCCTACAATGAGCAGTTCTTC. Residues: CSARSPGSSYNEQFF.